The 25 T cell receptor beta chains below all came from one sample that was sequenced in a study of a mutant IDH1 vaccine in newly diagnosed glioma. Stated time point: week 35, safety follow-up. It was 300 ug of mutant IDH1 20-mer peptide that made up each vaccine dose, given with topical imiquimod. TCRdb's copy holds only in-frame clones and misses some; the assay was immunoSEQ multiplex PCR. The sample gives approximately 50,000 clones, 80% to 90% of which show up once; 1.5% to 2% is in the top ten. These receptors have no known antigen. The specimen was PBMCs, collected from a glioma patient whose treatment included an IDH1 peptide vaccine. Every receptor here comes from a middle-aged man with glioma.

The chain employs TRBV7-2 and TRBJ2-2, with D unresolved. Deletions cut 4 bases from V and 6 bases from J, with 6 bases between. The CDR3 runs 12 residues. The germline gives CDR1 SGHTA, CDR2 FQGNSA. The CDR3 bases are TGTGCCAGCAGCTCCCGGGCCGGGGAGCTGTTTTTT. Amino acid sequence: CASSSRAGELFF.

This clone turned up a few times. The chain uses TRBV6-5 and TRBJ2-7; D is unclear. This CDR3 has 14 amino acids. Trimming cost V 5 bases and J 1 base, with 12 bases left between them. Germline loops: CDR1 MNHEY, CDR2 SVGAGI. DNA of the CDR3: TGTGCCAGCAGTCCGCCCGCCGTTTCCTACGAGCAGTACTTC. Its translation is CASSPPAVSYEQYF.

The chain has TRBV9 and TRBJ2-3; 10 bases agree with TRBD2. Losses at the gene ends were 3 bases for V and 9 bases for J; bases not matched to a gene: 10. Germline CDR1 and CDR2: SGDLS and YYNGEE. The CDR3 covers 15 residues. The CDR3 DNA is TGTGCCAGCAGCGCTCAGCGGGAGGGGGTGTGGACGCAGTATTTT. Its protein product is CASSAQREGVWTQYF.

The chain uses TRBV9 and TRBJ2-5, with 9 bases matching TRBD2. Germline loops: CDR1 SGDLS, CDR2 YYNGEE. This CDR3 spans 16 amino acids. V shed 0 bases and J 1 base; nucleotides not matched to a gene: 4. DNA for the CDR3: TGTGCCAGCAGCGTAGTTCCTAGCGGGATCCAAGAGACCCAGTACTTC. Translating it yields CASSVVPSGIQETQYF.

The rearrangement links TRBV10-3 to TRBJ2-1; D is ambiguous. The CDR3 contains 13 residues. Trimming stripped 1 base from V and 5 bases from J, with 6 bases between. Germline assignment: CDR1 ENHRY and CDR2 SYGVKD. The CDR3 nucleotides are TGTGCCATCAGTGAGTTAGAAAACAATGAGCAGTTCTTC. Amino acid sequence: CAISELENNEQFF.

This rearrangement joins TRBV19 to TRBJ2-1; TRBD2 matches 7 bases. This CDR3 is built from 12 residues. V shed 3 bases, J shed 7 bases, and the junction held 0 bases outside the gene matches. Looked up from germline, CDR1 is LNHDA and CDR2 is SQIVND (reference sequence). CDR3 nucleotide sequence: TGTGCCAGTAGTATGGGGGGGAATGAGCAGTTCTTC. Translation: CASSMGGNEQFF.

This chain connects TRBV18 to TRBJ1-3, with D maybe TRBD1 (5 bases). The CDR3 runs 17 residues. CDR1 is KGHSH, CDR2 LQKENI, per germline. V dropped 6 bases and J dropped 3 bases, with 21 bases sitting between them. CDR3 sequence (DNA): TGTGCCAGCTCCCCCAGATTGGCGCAGGGCTTTGGAAACACCATATATTTT. The encoded protein is CASSPRLAQGFGNTIYF.

This sequence joins TRBV19 and TRBJ1-2; D remains unclear. The CDR3 has 10 residues. Trimming took off 3 bases at V and 6 bases at J, with 2 bases between the two ends. The V gene's germline CDR1 is LNHDA and CDR2 SQIVND (reference sequence). In nucleotides, the CDR3 is TGTGCCAGTAGTATGGATGGCTACACCTTC. Its protein is CASSMDGYTF.

Only one count was recorded for this clone. This rearrangement joins TRBV5-3 to TRBJ2-6; 13 nucleotides agree with TRBD2. TRBV5-3 counts as an open reading frame of uncertain function. This CDR3 spans 21 amino acids. With V trimmed by 4 bases and J by 0 bases, 13 bases remained unmatched. In DNA form, the CDR3 reads TGTGCCAGAAGCGGCCCGGGGGGGACTAGCGGGACGATCTCTGGGGCCAACGTCCTGACTTTC. This codes for CARSGPGGTSGTISGANVLTF.

The J gene is TRBJ1-4, the V gene TRBV19; 7 bases are a match to TRBD1. Losses at the gene ends were 6 bases for V and 4 bases for J; bases not matched to a gene: 2. CDR1 and CDR2 from the germline V gene are LNHDA and SQIVND (reference sequence). This CDR3 comprises 13 residues. For the CDR3, the DNA is TGTGCCAGTAGGGACAGGAGTAATGAAAAACTGTTTTTT. Its translation: CASRDRSNEKLFF.

This clone is a singleton in its sample. The chain couples TRBV9 to TRBJ2-3, with TRBD2 identical over 9 bases. V trimming: 0 bases; J trimming: 4 bases; junction bases outside the gene matches: 3. This CDR3 is built from 15 residues. Germline CDR1 reads SGDLS; CDR2 reads YYNGEE. The CDR3 nucleotides are TGTGCCAGCAGCGTAGGGGGACTAGCACCAGATACGCAGTATTTT. Amino acid sequence: CASSVGGLAPDTQYF.

This rearrangement joins TRBV4-3 to TRBJ1-1, with 8 positions matching TRBD1. The germline gives CDR1 LGHNA, CDR2 YSLEER. V trimming: 2 bases; J trimming: 0 bases; junction bases outside the gene matches: 11. The CDR3 has 18 residues. The CDR3 sequence: CASSQSFGTGFMNTEAFF. The CDR3 coding sequence is TGCGCCAGCAGCCAAAGCTTTGGGACAGGTTTTATGAACACTGAAGCTTTCTTT.

V usage is TRBV6-5 and J usage is TRBJ1-5; D gene unclear. Germline V gene sequence: CDR1 MNHEY, CDR2 SVGAGI. The length of the CDR3 is 11 residues. With 7 bases removed from V and 3 bases from J, the gap between germline ends came to 4 bases. Here the CDR3 DNA reads TGTGCCAGCACAATCAATCAGCCCCAGCATTTT. Translating it yields CASTINQPQHF.

The chain is built from TRBV6-5 and TRBJ1-1, with a tentative D call TRBD1 (5 bases). The CDR3 length is 15 residues. Trimming removed 5 bases at V and 1 base at J, with 14 bases between. Germline V CDR1 and CDR2: MNHEY, SVGAGI. CDR3 DNA: TGTGCCAGCAGTGTCCCCGGGACGGGGAACACTGAAGCTTTCTTT. Residues: CASSVPGTGNTEAFF.

The CDR3, as DNA: TGTGCCAGCAGCCGACAGTCCTACGAGCAGTACTTC. Translated, it gives CASSRQSYEQYF. V usage is TRBV5-5 and J usage is TRBJ2-7, with D possibly TRBD1 on 5 matching bases. The germline CDR1 and CDR2 sequences are SGHKS and YYEKEE (reference sequence). The CDR3 is 12 amino acids. V was pared by 4 bases and J by 1 base, with 6 bases between.

The CDR3 loop reads CASSMAGVGYTF. The CDR3 DNA is TGTGCCAGTAGTATGGCCGGGGTTGGCTACACCTTC. The rearrangement joins TRBV19 to TRBJ1-2; no reliable D call. V was clipped by 3 bases and J by 7 bases, with 9 bases between them. Germline V lookup: CDR1 LNHDA, CDR2 SQIVND (reference sequence). The CDR3 runs 12 residues. Full variable domain (missing parts from reference TRBV19 and TRBJ1-2): DGGITQSPKYLFRKEGQNVTLSCEQNLNHDAMYWYRQDPGQGLRLIYYSQIVNDFQKGDIAEGYSVSREKKESFPLTVTSAQKNPTAFYLCASSMAGVGYTFGSGTRLTVV.

The V call is TRBV29-1, the J call TRBJ2-5; 7 nucleotides match TRBD1. Germline V gives CDR1 SQVTM, CDR2 ANQGSEA. V dropped 0 bases and J dropped 8; count of bases not matched to a gene: 9. This CDR3 spans 14 amino acids. The CDR3 bases are TGCAGCGTTGAAGATCAGGGGGAGCCAGGCACCCAGTACTTC. Amino acids: CSVEDQGEPGTQYF.

This chain joins TRBV2 and TRBJ2-7, with 8 bases matching TRBD1. Per the germline V gene, CDR1 is SNHLY and CDR2 is FYNNEI. The V gene end was trimmed by 9 bases and the J gene end by 2 bases; junction bases not matched to a gene: 0. The CDR3 spans 11 residues. This CDR3 is CARQGAYEQYF. CDR3 DNA sequence: TGTGCCAGACAGGGGGCCTACGAGCAGTACTTC.

CDR3 bases: TGTGCCAGCAGCTTGGGGGGGAGGCCCCGCTACGAGCAGTACTTC. Its translation is CASSLGGRPRYEQYF. The V gene is TRBV5-4, the J gene TRBJ2-7; D is possibly TRBD2 (6 bases). Looked up from germline, CDR1 is SGHNT and CDR2 is YYREEE (reference sequence). CDR3 length: 15 amino acids. The ends were cut back, 0 bases at V and 3 bases at J, with 13 bases in the middle.

The chain couples TRBV6-5 to TRBJ2-1; no firm D call. Germline V CDR1 and CDR2: MNHEY, SVGAGI. The germline V and J ends were trimmed by 0 bases and 8 bases, with 8 bases remaining between them. The CDR3 has 13 amino acids. The CDR3 sequence is CASSYSGWDEQFF. The CDR3, as DNA: TGTGCCAGCAGTTACTCGGGGTGGGATGAGCAGTTCTTC.

The chain is built from TRBV27 and TRBJ2-7, with TRBD2 as a possible D gene (6 bases). The length of the CDR3 is 14 residues. The V gene's germline CDR1 is MNHEY and CDR2 SMNVEV (reference sequence). The V end lost 1 base, the J end lost 2 bases, and 9 bases lay between the germline ends. CDR3 loop: CASSLYGGPYEQYF. The CDR3, as DNA: TGTGCCAGCAGTTTATATGGAGGGCCCTACGAGCAGTACTTC.

The chain has TRBV11-3 and TRBJ2-6; D is possibly TRBD1 (5 bases). Trimming shortened V by 3 bases and J by 5 bases, and 17 bases separated the two germline ends. Germline CDR1 is SGHNT and CDR2 is YENEEA. The CDR3 loop spans 17 amino acids. CDR3 region: CASSLELGQSRANVLTF. CDR3 DNA: TGTGCCAGCAGCTTGGAACTCGGACAAAGTCGGGCCAACGTCCTGACTTTC.

V and J are TRBV7-3 and TRBJ2-1; TRBD2 matches 7 bases. This CDR3 is 14 amino acids long. V dropped 4 bases and J dropped 3; count of bases not matched to a gene: 3. Germline CDR1 and CDR2: SGHTA and FQGTGA. CDR3 DNA sequence: TGTGCCAGCAGCTCCGGGACTAACTACAATGAGCAGTTCTTC. Protein sequence: CASSSGTNYNEQFF.

The chain employs TRBV27 and TRBJ2-5; 7 positions match TRBD1. Germline CDR1 is MNHEY and CDR2 is SMNVEV (reference sequence). This CDR3 region has 15 residues. V lost 5 bases and J lost 4; bases outside the gene matches: 10. The CDR3 sequence is CASSPSPGGGETQYF. Here the CDR3 DNA reads TGTGCCAGCAGTCCATCCCCAGGGGGTGGAGAGACCCAGTACTTC.

V usage is TRBV2 and J usage is TRBJ2-7; D is unresolved. The CDR3 sequence is 12 residues long. CDR1 is SNHLY, CDR2 FYNNEI, per germline. Trimming cost V 6 bases and J 0 bases, with 6 bases left between them. The DNA for the CDR3 is TGTGCCAGCAGAAGGTTCTCCTACGAGCAGTACTTC. Translation gives CASRRFSYEQYF. Full variable domain (outside the CDR3, taken from reference TRBV2 and TRBJ2-7): EPEVTQTPSHQVTQMGQEVILRCVPISNHLYFYWYRQILGQKVEFLVSFYNNEISEKSEIFDDQFSVERPDGSNFTLKIRSTKLEDSAMYFCASRRFSYEQYFGPGTRLTVT.